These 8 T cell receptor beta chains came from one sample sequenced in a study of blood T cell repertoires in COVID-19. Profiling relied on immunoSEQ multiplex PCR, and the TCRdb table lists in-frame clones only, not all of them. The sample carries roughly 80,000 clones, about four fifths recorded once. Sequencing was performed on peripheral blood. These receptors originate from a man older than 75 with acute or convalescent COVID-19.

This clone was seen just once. CDR3 region: CASSRITWEGPLHF. The CDR3 bases are TGCGCCAGCAGCCGTATCACTTGGGAGGGGCCCCTCCACTTT. The genes are TRBV4-1 and TRBJ1-6, with D perhaps TRBD1 (5 bases). Per germline, CDR1 MGHRA and CDR2 YSYEKL. CDR3 length: 14 residues. V lost 4 bases, J lost 13 bases, and 17 bases lay in between.

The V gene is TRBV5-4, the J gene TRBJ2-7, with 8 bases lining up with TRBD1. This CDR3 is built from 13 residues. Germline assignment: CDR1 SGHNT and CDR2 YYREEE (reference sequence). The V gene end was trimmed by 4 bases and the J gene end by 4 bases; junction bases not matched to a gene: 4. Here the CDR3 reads CASSRGQGYEQYF. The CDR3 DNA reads TGTGCCAGCAGCCGAGGACAGGGATACGAGCAGTACTTC.

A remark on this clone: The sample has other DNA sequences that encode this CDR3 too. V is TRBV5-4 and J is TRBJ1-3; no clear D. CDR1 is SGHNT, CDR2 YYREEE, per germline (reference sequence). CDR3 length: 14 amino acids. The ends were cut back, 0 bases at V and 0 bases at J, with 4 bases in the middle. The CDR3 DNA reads TGTGCCAGCAGCTTGGGTAGCTCTGGAAACACCATATATTTT. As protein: CASSLGSSGNTIYF.

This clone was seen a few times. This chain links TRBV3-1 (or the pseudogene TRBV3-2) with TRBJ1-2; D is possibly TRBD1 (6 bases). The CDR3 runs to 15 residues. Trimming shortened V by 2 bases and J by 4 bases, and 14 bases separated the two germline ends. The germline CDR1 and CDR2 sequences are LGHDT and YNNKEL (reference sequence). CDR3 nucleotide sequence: TGTGCCAGCAGCCAAAATAGTCAGGGGAGCTATGGCTACACCTTC. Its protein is CASSQNSQGSYGYTF.

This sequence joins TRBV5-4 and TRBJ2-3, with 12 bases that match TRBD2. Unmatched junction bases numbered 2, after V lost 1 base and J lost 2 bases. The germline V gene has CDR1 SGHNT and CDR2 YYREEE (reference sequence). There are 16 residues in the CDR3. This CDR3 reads CASSLTSGGLTDTQYF. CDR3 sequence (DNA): TGTGCCAGCAGCTTGACTAGCGGGGGGCTCACAGATACGCAGTATTTT.

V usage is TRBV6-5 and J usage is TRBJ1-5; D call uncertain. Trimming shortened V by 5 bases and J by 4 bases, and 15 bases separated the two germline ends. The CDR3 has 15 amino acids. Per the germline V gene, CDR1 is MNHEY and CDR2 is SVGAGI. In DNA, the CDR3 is TGTGCCAGCAGTCCCCGCGGAGGCCGAAATCAGCCCCAGCATTTT. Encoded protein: CASSPRGGRNQPQHF.

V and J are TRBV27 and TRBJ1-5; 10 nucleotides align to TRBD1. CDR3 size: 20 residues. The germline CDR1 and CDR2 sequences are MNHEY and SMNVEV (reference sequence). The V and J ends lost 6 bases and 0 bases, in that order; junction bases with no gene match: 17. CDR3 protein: CASRKSLPGQGSVSNQPQHF. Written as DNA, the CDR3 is TGTGCCAGCAGGAAAAGCCTCCCGGGACAGGGGAGCGTTAGCAATCAGCCCCAGCATTTT.

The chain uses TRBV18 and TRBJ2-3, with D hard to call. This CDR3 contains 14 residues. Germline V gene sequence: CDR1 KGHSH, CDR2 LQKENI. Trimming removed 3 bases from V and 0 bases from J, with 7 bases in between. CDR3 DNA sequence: TGTGCCAGCTCACCTCCAACTAGCACAGATACGCAGTATTTT. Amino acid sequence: CASSPPTSTDTQYF.